This T cell receptor beta chain was identified in a study of beta chain features in type 1 diabetes (dated by TCRdb to 2017 to 2018). About the study as a whole: Mean age, gender distribution, total cell number and subset yield did not differ between patients and healthy donors. Across all samples, around 99 million sorted cells were examined, and cell number per subset correlated strongly with RNA yield. Whereas all 30 or so donors provided naive and central memory subsets, regulatory and stem cell-like memory subsets were isolated from just 8 patients and about 8 healthy donors. In the study, recently diagnosed type 1 diabetes patients and matched healthy donors were compared on the TCRB repertoires of their sorted circulating CD4+ T cell subsets. Results and caveats for the whole study, not just this receptor: Naive, central memory and regulatory TCRB repertoires appeared more similar among patients than among healthy donors. Because cDNA rather than genomic DNA was sequenced, highly expressing activated cells could have been over-represented, although no difference in activation and CD3 levels was found between groups. At VDJ recombination sites, patients with type 1 diabetes made fewer insertions and deleted more nucleotides, a pattern implying thymic rearrangement abnormalities. A moderate but significant shortening of TCRB CDR3 length was observed in type 1 diabetes patients in all four CD4+ subsets. Because the HLA sub-analyses included only small numbers of individuals, any influence of HLA type on TCRB rearrangement was left unresolved. PCR may preferentially amplify shorter templates, but because patient and control samples were amplified and corrected together, any resulting skew would affect both groups equally.

Points on this clone: Which antigen it targets is not known. Base quality data are lacking; no much larger clone is found one base away.

Via the germline V gene, CDR1 is MNHEY and CDR2 SVGAGI. The CDR3 measures 14 amino acids from cysteine to phenylalanine. Here the CDR3 DNA is all that survives: 42 bases in frame from base 1. V and J are trimmed by 5 bases and 6 bases, and the gene matches miss 4 bases of the junction. Each donor gave one peripheral blood draw, averaging about 100 mL, which was collected into heparinised tubes. Using a panel that included CD45RO, CCR7, CD25, CD127, CD95 and CD27, naive, central memory, regulatory and stem cell-like memory CD4+ T cells were sorted on a BD FACSAria II. All sorted populations exceeded 98% purity. PBMCs were isolated immediately by Lymphoprep density gradient centrifugation and stained directly without culture. So that batch effects would be minimized, each experiment stained and sorted samples in pairs, pairing one healthy donor with one patient. The High Capacity cDNA Reverse Transcription Kit was used to reverse transcribe all of the isolated RNA, meaning that expressed TCRB transcripts were what got sequenced. Deep immunoSEQ sequencing was performed on naive, central memory and regulatory T cell samples, with an average of roughly 3.6 million total reads per sample. Sorted cells were lysed in RLT buffer and RNA was extracted with DNase-treated RNeasy Micro or Mini kits, depending on cell number. To prevent cross-contamination, each cell subset was processed individually, whereas patient and healthy donor samples were processed jointly. The immunoSEQ multiplex PCR was used to amplify TCRB sequences from cDNA, yielding 87-bp fragments that span the CDR3 region. Amplicons were sequenced on the Illumina HiSeq platform. Per the authors' processing: PCR bias was corrected computationally using synthetic template baselines, and reads within Hamming distance 2 were collapsed, with unmergeable singletons discarded. Reads were aligned against IMGT so that V, D and J genes, CDR3 length and insertions or deletions at six rearrangement sites could be assigned. Clonotype counts were normalized to sorted cell number within each subset before computing true diversity and Gini coefficients with the tcR R package. The overlap coefficient, calculated on TCRB nucleotide sequences, was used to measure repertoire sharing. Out-of-frame TCRB sequences from naive cells were analyzed to stand in for the pre-selection repertoire. What TCRdb holds here is the immuneACCESS table cut down to in-frame rearrangements. Part of the clones is not present; checked against another copy, under half of the missing clones reflect an unresolved V gene, and the others are unexplained. The V and J calls and clone size come from that table; D and trimming were worked out from the DNA. The sample records more than 350,000 clones, about an eighth of which are singletons. Together, the top ten hold approximately 0.05% of the sample.

The rearrangement combines TRBV6-5 with TRBJ2-1, and 10 junction bases match TRBD2. This TCR came from a young woman in good health. Sequenced: naive CD4+ T cells from blood. This sample's cell subset or site label indicates: true naive CD4+ T cells. Here is the DNA: TGTGCCAGCAGTGCTAGCGGGAGTCTCAATGAGCAGTTCTTC. It is translated as CASSASGSLNEQFF.